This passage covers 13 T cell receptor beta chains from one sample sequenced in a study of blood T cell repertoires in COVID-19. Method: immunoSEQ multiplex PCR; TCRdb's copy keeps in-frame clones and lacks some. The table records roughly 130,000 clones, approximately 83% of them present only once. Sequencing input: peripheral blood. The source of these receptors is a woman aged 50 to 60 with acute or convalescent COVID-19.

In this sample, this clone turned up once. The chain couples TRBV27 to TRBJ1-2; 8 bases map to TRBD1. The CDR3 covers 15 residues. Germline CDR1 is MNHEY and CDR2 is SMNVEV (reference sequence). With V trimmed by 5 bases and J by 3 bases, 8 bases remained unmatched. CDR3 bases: TGTGCCAGCAGTATTTCCAGGGGGCGAGACTATGGCTACACCTTC. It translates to CASSISRGRDYGYTF.

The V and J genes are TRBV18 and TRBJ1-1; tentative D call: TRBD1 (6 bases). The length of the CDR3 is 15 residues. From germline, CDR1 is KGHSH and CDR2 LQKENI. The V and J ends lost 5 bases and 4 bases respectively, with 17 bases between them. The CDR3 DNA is TGTGCCAGCTCAGGGACGGGGGGGCAGGGCACTGAAGCTTTCTTT. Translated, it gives CASSGTGGQGTEAFF.

Here the CDR3 DNA reads TGTGCCAGCAGTCCTTTAACGGGAGACGAGCAGTTCTTC. As protein: CASSPLTGDEQFF. This chain joins TRBV12-3 or TRBV12-4 and TRBJ2-1; the D gene is possibly TRBD2 (6 bases). Trimming took 5 bases from V and 10 from J, leaving 15 bases between them. This CDR3 has 13 amino acids.

The CDR3 coding sequence is TGTGCCAGCATCGTAACAGAGATGTGTTATATTGAGCCCCAGCATTTT. Translation gives CASIVTEMCYIEPQHF. The chain combines TRBV11-3 with TRBJ1-5, with D unresolved. The V gene lost 7 bases and the J gene lost 8 bases, with 24 bases spanning the gap. CDR1 and CDR2 from the germline V gene are SGHNT and YENEEA. The length of the CDR3 is 16 residues.

The CDR3 nucleotides are TGTGCCAGTAGTACGGGACAGGGGGCATATGGCTACACCTTC. Translation: CASSTGQGAYGYTF. The chain carries TRBV19 and TRBJ1-2, with TRBD1 matching over 12 bases. Losses at the gene ends were 4 bases for V and 5 bases for J; bases not matched to a gene: 2. CDR3 length: 14 residues. Germline V gene sequence: CDR1 LNHDA, CDR2 SQIVND (reference sequence).

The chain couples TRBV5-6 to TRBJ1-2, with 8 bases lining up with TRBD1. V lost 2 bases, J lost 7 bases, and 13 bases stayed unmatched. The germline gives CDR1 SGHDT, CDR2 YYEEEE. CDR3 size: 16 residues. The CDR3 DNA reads TGTGCCAGCAGCTTATACCGGGACAGGCTTAGTACTGGCTACACCTTC. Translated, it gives CASSLYRDRLSTGYTF.

The CDR3 DNA sequence: TGTGCCAGCAGTGATATGGGTTTGGGCGAATCTACTGAAGCTTTCTTT. Protein product: CASSDMGLGESTEAFF. The chain is built from TRBV2 and TRBJ1-1; D is unresolved. Trimming pared 3 bases from V and 5 bases from J, leaving 19 bases between. Germline CDR1 reads SNHLY; CDR2 reads FYNNEI. There are 16 residues in the CDR3.

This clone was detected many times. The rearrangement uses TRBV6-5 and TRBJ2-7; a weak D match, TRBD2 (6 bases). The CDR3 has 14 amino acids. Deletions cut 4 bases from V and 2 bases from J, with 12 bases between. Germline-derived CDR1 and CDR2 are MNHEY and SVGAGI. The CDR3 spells CASSLAAATYEQYF. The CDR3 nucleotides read TGTGCCAGCAGTTTAGCGGCAGCAACCTACGAGCAGTACTTC.

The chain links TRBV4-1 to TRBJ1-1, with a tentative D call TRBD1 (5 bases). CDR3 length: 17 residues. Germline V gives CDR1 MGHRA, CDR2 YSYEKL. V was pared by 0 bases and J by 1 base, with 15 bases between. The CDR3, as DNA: TGCGCCAGCAGCCAAGAAAAGCTAAACAGGAGGAACACTGAAGCTTTCTTT. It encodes CASSQEKLNRRNTEAFF.

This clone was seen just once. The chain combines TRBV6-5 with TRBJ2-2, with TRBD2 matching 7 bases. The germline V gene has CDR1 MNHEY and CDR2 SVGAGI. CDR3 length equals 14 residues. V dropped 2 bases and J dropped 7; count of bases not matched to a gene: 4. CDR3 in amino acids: CASSYQRGGGELFF. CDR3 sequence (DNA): TGTGCCAGCAGTTACCAGCGGGGCGGCGGGGAGCTGTTTTTT.

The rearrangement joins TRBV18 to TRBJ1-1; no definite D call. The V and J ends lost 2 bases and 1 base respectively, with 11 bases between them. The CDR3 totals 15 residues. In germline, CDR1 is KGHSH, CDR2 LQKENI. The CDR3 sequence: CASSPGQIGNTEAFF. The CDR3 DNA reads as TGTGCCAGCTCACCAGGGCAGATCGGGAACACTGAAGCTTTCTTT.

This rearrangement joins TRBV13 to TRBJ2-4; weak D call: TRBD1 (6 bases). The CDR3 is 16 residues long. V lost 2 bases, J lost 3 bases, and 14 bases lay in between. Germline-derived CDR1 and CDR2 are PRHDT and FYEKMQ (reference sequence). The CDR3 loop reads CASSLRQERNKNIQYF. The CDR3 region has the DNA TGTGCCAGCAGCTTAAGACAGGAAAGGAACAAAAACATTCAGTACTTC.

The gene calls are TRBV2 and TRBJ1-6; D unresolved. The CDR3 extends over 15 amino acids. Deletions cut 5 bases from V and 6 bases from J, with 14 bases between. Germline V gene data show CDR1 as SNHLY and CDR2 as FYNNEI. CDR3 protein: CASSTTLPGNSPLHF. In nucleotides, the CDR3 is TGTGCCAGCAGTACGACCCTTCCGGGTAATTCACCCCTCCACTTT. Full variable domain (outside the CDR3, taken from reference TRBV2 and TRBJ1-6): EPEVTQTPSHQVTQMGQEVILRCVPISNHLYFYWYRQILGQKVEFLVSFYNNEISEKSEIFDDQFSVERPDGSNFTLKIRSTKLEDSAMYFCASSTTLPGNSPLHFGNGTRLTVT.